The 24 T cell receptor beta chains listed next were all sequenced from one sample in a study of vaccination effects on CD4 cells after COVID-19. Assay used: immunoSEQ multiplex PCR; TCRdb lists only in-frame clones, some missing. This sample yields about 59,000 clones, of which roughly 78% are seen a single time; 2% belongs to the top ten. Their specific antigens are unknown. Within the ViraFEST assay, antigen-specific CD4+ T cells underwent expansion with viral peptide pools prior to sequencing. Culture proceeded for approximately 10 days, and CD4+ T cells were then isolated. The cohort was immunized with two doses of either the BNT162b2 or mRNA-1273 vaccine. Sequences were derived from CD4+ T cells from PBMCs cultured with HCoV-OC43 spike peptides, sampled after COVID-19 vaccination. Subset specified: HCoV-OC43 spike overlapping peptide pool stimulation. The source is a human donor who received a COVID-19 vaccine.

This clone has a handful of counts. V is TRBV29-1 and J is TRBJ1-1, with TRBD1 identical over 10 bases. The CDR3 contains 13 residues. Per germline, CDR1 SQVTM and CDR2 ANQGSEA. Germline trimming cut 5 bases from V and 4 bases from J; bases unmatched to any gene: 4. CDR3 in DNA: TGCAGCGTTTGGGACAGGGGAAGCACTGAAGCTTTCTTT. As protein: CSVWDRGSTEAFF.

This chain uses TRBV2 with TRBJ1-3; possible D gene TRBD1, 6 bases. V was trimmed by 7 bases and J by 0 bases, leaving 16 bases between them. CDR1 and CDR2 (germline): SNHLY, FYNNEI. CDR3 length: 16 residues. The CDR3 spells CASNGQIAYSGNTIYF. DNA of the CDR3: TGTGCCAGCAACGGACAGATCGCTTACTCTGGAAACACCATATATTTT.

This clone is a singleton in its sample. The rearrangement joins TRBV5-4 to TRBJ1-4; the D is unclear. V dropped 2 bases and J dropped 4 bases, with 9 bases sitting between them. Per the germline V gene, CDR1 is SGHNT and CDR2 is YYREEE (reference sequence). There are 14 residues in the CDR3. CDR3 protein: CASSLSGFNEKLFF. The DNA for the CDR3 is TGTGCCAGCAGCTTATCGGGTTTTAATGAAAAACTGTTTTTT.

The CDR3 DNA sequence: TGTGCCAGCAGCTTTTGGCGCGGGGGGAGCTCCTACAATGAGCAGTTCTTC. Translation gives CASSFWRGGSSYNEQFF. This sequence joins TRBV5-6 and TRBJ2-1; 8 positions agree with TRBD2. V trimming: 2 bases; J trimming: 0 bases; junction bases outside the gene matches: 7. In germline, CDR1 is SGHDT, CDR2 YYEEEE. The CDR3 runs 17 residues.

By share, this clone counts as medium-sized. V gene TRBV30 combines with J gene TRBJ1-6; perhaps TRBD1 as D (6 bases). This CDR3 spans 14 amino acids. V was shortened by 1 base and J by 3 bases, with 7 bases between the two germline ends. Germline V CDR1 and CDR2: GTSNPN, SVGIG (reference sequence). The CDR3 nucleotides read TGTGCCTGGAGTGGGACAGTCTATAATTCACCCCTCCACTTT. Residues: CAWSGTVYNSPLHF.

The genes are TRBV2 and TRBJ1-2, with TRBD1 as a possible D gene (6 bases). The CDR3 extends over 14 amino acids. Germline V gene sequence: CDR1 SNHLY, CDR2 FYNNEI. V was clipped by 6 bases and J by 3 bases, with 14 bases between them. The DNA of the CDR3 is TGTGCCAGCAGGGGCACAGGGATCTACTATGGCTACACCTTC. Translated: CASRGTGIYYGYTF.

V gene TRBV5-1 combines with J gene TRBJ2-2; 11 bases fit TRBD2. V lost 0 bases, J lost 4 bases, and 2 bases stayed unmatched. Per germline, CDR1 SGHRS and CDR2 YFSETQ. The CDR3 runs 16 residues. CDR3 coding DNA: TGCGCCAGCAGCTTGGCCACTAGCGGGGGCACCGGGGAGCTGTTTTTT. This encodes CASSLATSGGTGELFF.

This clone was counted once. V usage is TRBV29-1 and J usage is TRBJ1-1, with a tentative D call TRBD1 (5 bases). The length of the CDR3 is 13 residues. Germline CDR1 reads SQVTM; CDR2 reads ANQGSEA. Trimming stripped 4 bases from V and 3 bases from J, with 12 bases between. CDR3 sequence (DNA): TGCAGCGTTGCTCGGGGGAGCGACACTGAAGCTTTCTTT. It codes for CSVARGSDTEAFF.

The CDR3 loop reads CASSLEGQGARGYTF. The CDR3 region has the DNA TGCGCCAGCAGCTTGGAAGGGCAGGGGGCTCGGGGCTACACCTTC. The rearrangement links TRBV5-1 to TRBJ1-2; 8 bases align to TRBD1. The V segment lost 0 bases and the J segment 8 bases; nucleotides outside the gene matches: 9. The CDR3 runs 15 residues. Germline-derived CDR1 and CDR2 are SGHRS and YFSETQ.

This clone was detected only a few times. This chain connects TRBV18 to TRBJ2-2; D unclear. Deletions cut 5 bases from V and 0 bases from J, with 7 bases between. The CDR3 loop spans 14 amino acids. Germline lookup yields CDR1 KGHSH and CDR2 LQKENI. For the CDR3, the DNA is TGTGCCAGCTCAGCTACGTCGAACACCGGGGAGCTGTTTTTT. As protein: CASSATSNTGELFF.

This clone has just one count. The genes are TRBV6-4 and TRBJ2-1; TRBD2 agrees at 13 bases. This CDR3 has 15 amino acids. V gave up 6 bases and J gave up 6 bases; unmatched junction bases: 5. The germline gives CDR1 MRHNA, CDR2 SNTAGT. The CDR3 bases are TGTGCCAGCAGGACTAGCGGGGGGCCCGGCAATGAGCAGTTCTTC. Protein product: CASRTSGGPGNEQFF.

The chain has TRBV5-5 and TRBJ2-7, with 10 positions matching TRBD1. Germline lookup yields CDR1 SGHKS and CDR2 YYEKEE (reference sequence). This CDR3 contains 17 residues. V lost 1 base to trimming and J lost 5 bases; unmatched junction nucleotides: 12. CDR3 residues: CASSLQGQGLWMNEQYV. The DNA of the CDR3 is TGTGCCAGCAGCTTGCAGGGACAGGGGCTTTGGATGAACGAGCAGTACGTC.

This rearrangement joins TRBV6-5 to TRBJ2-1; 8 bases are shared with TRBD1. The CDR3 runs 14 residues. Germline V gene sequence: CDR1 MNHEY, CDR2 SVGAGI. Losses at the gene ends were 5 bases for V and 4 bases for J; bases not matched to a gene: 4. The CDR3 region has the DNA TGTGCCAGCAGTCGGACAGGGAAGTACAATGAGCAGTTCTTC. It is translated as CASSRTGKYNEQFF.

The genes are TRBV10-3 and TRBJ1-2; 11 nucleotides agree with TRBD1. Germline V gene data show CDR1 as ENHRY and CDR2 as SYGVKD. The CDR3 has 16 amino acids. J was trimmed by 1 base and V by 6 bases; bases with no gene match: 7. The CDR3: CAIRSDRGRRNYGYTF. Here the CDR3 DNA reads TGTGCCATCAGATCGGACAGGGGGCGCCGTAACTATGGCTACACCTTC.

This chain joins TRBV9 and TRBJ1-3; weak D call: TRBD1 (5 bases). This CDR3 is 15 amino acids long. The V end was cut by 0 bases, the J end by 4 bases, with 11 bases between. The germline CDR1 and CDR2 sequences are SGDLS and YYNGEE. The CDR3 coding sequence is TGTGCCAGCAGCGTAGGTCAGGGTACAGGAAACACCATATATTTT. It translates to CASSVGQGTGNTIYF.

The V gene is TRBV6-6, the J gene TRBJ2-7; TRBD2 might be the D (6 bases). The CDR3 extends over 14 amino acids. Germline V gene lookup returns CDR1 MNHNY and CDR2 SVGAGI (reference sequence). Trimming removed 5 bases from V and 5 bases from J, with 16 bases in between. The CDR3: CASSTRDSLHEQYV. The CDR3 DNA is TGTGCCAGCAGTACCCGGGACTCCCTCCACGAGCAGTACGTC.

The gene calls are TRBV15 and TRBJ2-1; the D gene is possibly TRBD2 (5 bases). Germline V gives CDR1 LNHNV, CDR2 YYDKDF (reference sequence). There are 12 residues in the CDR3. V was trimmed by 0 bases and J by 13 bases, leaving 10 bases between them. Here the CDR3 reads CATSRDEGHQFF. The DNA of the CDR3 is TGTGCCACCAGCAGAGATGAGGGTCATCAGTTCTTC.

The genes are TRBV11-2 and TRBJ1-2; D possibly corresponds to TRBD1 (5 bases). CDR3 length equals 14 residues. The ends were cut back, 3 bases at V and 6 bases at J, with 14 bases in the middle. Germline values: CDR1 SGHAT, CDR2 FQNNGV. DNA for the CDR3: TGTGCCAGCAGCTTTGGGGGTAGCACGAATGGCTACACCTTC. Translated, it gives CASSFGGSTNGYTF.

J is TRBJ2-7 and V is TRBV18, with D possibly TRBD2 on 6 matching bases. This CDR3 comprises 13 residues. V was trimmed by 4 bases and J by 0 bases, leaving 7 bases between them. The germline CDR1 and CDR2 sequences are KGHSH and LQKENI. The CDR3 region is CASSLTSSYEQYV. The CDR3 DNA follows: TGTGCCAGCTCACTGACTAGCTCCTACGAGCAGTACGTC.

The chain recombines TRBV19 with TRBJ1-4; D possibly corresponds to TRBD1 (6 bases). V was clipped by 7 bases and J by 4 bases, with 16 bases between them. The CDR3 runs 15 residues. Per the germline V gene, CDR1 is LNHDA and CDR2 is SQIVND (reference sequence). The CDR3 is CASTRRGADNEKLFF. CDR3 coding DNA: TGTGCCAGTACCAGGCGGGGGGCGGATAATGAAAAACTGTTTTTT.

As DNA, the CDR3 is TGCGCCAGCAGCTTGGATGTGGGTGGGAACACTGAAGCTTTCTTT. Translated, it gives CASSLDVGGNTEAFF. The chain recombines TRBV5-1 with TRBJ1-1, with no clear D. Trimming took off 0 bases at V and 1 base at J, with 10 bases between the two ends. Germline V CDR1 and CDR2: SGHRS, YFSETQ. CDR3 size: 15 residues.

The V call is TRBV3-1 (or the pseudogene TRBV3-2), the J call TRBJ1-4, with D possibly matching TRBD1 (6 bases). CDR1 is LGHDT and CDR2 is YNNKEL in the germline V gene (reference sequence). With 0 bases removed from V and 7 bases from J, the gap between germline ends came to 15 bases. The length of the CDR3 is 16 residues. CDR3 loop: CASSQDLPGAREKLFF. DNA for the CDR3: TGTGCCAGCAGCCAAGATCTCCCGGGGGCTCGTGAAAAACTGTTTTTT.

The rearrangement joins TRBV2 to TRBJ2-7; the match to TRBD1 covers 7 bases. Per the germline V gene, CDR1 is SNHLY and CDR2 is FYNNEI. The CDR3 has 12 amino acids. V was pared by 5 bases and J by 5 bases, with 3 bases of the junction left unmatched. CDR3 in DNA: TGTGCCAGCAGTTACACAGGGGACGAGCAGTACGTC. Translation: CASSYTGDEQYV.

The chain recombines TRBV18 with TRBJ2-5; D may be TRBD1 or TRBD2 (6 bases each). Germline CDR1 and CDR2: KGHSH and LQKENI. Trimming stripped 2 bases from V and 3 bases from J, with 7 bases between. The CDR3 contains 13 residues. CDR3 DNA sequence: TGTGCCAGCTCACCAAGGGGGGAAGAGACCCAGTACTTC. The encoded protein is CASSPRGEETQYF. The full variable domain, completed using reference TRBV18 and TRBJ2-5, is NAGVMQNPRHLVRRRGQEARLRCSPMKGHSHVYWYRQLPEEGLKFMVYLQKENIIDESGMPKERFSAEFPKEGPSILRIQQVVRGDSAAYFCASSPRGEETQYFGPGTRLLVL.